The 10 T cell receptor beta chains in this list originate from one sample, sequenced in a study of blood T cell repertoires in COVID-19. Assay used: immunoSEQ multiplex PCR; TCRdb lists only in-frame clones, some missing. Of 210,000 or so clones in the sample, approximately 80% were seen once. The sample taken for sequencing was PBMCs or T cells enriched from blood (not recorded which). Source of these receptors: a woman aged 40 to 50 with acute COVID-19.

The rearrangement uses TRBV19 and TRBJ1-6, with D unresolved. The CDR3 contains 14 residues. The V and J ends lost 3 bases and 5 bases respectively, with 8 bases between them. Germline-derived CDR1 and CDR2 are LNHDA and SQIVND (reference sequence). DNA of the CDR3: TGTGCCAGTAGTATGGGCAGCCATAATTCACCCCTCCACTTT. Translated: CASSMGSHNSPLHF.

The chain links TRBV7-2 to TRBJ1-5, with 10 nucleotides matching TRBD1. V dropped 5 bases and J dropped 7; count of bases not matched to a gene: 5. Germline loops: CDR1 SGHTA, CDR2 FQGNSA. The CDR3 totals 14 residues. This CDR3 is CASSLGQGSQPQHF. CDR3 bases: TGTGCCAGCAGCCTGGGACAGGGGTCCCAGCCCCAGCATTTT.

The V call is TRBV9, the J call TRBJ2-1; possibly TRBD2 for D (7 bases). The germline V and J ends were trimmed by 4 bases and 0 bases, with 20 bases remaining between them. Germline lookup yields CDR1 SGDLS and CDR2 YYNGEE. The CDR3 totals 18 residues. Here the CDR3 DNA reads TGTGCCAGCAGCCCCCAAGTGGGGGGGCTGGGCTCCTACAATGAGCAGTTCTTC. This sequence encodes CASSPQVGGLGSYNEQFF.

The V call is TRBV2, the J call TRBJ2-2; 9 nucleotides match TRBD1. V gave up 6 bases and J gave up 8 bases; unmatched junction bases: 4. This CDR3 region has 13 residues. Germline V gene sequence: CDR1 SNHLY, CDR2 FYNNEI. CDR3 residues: CASSDRGWGELFF. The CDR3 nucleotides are TGTGCCAGCAGCGACAGGGGGTGGGGGGAGCTGTTTTTT.

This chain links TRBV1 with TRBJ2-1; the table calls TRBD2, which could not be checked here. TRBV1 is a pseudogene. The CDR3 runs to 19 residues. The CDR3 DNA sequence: TGCACCAGCAGCCTAACGGGAGGGCTAGCGGGGGGGGAGTACAATGAGCAGTTCTTC. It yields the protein CTSSLTGGLAGGEYNEQFF.

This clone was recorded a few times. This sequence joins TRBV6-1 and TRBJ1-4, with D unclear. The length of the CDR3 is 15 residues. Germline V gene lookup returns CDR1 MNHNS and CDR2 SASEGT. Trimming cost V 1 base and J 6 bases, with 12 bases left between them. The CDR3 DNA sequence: TGTGCCAGCAGTGAAGATAGGCAGGTTTATGAAAAACTGTTTTTT. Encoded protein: CASSEDRQVYEKLFF.

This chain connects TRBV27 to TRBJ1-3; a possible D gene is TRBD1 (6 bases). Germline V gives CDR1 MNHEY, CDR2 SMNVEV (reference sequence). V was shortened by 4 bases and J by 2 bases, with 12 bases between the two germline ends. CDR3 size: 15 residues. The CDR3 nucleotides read TGTGCCAGCAGTTATTTGGGGGGGCCTGGAAACACCATATATTTT. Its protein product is CASSYLGGPGNTIYF.

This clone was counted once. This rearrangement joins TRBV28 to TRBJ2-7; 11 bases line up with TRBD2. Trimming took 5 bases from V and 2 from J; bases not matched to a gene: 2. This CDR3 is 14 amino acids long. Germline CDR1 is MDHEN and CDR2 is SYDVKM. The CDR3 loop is CASSLSGGAYEQYF. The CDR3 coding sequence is TGTGCCAGCAGTCTTAGCGGGGGGGCCTACGAGCAGTACTTC.

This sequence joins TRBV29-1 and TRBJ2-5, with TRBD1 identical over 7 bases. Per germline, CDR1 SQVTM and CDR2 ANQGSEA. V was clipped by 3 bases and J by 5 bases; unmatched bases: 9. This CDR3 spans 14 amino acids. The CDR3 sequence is CSVEARGSFETQYF. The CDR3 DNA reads TGCAGCGTTGAGGCCAGGGGGTCGTTCGAGACCCAGTACTTC.

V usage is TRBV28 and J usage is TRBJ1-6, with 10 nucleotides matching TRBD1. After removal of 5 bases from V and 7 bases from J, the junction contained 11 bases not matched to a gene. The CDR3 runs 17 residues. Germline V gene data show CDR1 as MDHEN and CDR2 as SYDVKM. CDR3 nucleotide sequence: TGTGCCAGCAGTCGCCCGACAGGGGGCTTCGAGAATTCACCCCTCCACTTT. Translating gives CASSRPTGGFENSPLHF.